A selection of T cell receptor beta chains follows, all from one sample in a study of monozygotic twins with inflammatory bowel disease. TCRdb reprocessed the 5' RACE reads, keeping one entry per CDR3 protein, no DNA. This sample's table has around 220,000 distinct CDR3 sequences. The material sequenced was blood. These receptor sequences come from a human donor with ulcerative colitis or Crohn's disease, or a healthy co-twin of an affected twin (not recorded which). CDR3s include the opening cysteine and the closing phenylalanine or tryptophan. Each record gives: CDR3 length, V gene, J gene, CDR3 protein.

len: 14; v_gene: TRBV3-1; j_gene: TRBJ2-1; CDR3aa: CASSFLAGANEQFF
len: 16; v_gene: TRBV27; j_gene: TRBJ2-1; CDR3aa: CASSPKGRLLYNEQFF
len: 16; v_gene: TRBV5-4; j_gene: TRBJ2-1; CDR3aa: CASSLAGTSGYNEQFF
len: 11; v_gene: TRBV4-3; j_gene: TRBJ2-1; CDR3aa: CASSQGTEQFF
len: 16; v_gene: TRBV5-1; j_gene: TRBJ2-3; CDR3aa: CASSLGQQTNTDTQYF
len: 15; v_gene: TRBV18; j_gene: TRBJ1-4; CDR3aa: CASSPNLDPNEKLFF
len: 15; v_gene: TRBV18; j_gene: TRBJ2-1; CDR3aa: CAGSPQAGGYNEQFF
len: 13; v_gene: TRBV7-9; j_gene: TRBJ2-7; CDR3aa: CASGRDTSYEQYF
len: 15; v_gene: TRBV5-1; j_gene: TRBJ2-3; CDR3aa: CASSLSGPPTDTQYF
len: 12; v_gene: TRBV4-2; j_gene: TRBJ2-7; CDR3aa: CASSQGTGEQYF
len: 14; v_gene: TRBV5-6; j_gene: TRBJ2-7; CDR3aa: CASSPWTSHYEQYF
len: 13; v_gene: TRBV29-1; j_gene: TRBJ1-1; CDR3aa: CSVDQGSRTEAFF
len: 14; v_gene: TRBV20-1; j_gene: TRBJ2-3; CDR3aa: CSARGRGRGDTQYF
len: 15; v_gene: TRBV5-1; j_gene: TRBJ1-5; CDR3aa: CASSATGTSGEPQHF
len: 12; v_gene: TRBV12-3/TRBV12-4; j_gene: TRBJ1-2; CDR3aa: CASSFARAGYTF
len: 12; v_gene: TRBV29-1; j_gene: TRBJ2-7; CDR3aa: CSVGTGSYEQYF
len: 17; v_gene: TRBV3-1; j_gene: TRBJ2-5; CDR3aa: CASSTRQGASVRETQYF
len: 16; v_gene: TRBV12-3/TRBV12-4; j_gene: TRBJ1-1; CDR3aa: CAATSRDRGMGTEAFF
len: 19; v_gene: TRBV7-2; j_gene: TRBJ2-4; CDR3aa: CASSLAGTSGKGAKNIQYF
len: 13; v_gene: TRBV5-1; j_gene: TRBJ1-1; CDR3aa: CASSLERSTEAFF
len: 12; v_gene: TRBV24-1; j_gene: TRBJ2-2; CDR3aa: CATSAGTGELFF
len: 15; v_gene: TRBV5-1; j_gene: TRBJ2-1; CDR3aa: CASSLTSTSYNEQFF
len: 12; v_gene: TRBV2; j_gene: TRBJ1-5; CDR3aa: CASRLVDQPEHF
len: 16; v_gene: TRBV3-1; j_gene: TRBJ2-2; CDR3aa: CASSQESRSYTGELFF
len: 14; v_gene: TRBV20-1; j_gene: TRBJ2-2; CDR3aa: CSSRGSANTGELFF
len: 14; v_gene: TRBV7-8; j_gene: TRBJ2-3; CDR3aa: CASSVARGTDTQYF
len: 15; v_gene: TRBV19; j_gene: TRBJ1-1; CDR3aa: CASTRGLTGNTEAFF
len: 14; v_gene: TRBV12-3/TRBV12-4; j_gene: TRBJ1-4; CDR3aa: CASSLGGLGEKLFF
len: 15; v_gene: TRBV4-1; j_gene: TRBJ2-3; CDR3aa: CASSQQSGTGDTQYF
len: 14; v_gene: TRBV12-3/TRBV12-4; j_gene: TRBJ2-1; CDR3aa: CASSTSGFGYEQFF
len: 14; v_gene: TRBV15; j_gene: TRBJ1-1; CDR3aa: CATSTEGANTEAFF
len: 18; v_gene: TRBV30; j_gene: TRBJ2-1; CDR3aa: CAWSVKGSILLFYNEQFF
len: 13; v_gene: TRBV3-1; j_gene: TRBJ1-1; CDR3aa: CACSGVSGPEAFF
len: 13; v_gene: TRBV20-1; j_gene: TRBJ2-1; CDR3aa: CSARDMAGNEQFF
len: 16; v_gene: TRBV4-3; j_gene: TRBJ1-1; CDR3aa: CASSQDVLGSNTEAFF
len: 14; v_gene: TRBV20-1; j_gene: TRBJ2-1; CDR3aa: CSASDRSSYNEQFF
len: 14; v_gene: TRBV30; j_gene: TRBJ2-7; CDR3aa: CAWSAGTGDYEQYF
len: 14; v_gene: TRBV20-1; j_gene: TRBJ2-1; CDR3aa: CSANPTSSPNEQFF
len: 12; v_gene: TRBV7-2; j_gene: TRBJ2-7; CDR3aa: CASSKPKGEQYF
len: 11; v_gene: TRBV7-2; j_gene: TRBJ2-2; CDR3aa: CASSHGGELFF
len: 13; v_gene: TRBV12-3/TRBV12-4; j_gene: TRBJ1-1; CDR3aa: CASIRTVNTEAFF
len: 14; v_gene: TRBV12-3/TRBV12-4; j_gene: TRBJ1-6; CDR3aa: CASSFGVGNSPLHF
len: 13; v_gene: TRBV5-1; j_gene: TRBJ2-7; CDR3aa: CASSPEGAYEQYF
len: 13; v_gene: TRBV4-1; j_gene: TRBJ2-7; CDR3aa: CASSQDLTARRYF
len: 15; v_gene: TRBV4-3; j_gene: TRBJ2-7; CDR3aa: CASSQVVGGYYEQYF
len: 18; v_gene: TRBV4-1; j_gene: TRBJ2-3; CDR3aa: CASSQDLAGGVGDGTQYF
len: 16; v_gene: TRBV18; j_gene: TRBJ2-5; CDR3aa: CASSPPGLDPQETQYF
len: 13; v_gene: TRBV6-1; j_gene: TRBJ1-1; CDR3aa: CASWTGGNTEAFF
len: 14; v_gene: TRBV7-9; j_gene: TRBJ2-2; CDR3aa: CASSLTGEVGELFF
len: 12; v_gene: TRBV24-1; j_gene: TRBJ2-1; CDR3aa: CATSDFSYEQFF
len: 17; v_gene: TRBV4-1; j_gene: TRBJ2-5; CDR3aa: CASSQETSGGARETQYF
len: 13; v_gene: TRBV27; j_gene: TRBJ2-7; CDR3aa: CASSEIGGYEQYF
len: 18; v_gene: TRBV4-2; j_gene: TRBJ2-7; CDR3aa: CASSSRWAPAVQSYEQYF
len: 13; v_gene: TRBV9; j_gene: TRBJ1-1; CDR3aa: CASSEWGGTEAFF
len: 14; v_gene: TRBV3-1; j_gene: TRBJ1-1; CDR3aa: CASSRTQRNTEAFF